The 24 T cell receptor beta chains reported below all come from one sample, sequenced in a study of control samples from healthy donors and cancer patients. Profiling relied on immunoSEQ multiplex PCR, and the TCRdb table lists in-frame clones only, not all of them. The sample consists of roughly 94,000 clones, around 85% of them appearing once. The sequenced sample consisted of PBMCs. The receptor source for this set is a man in his sixties or seventies with lung cancer.

V gene TRBV6-5 combines with J gene TRBJ2-5, with D uncertain. The germline gives CDR1 MNHEY, CDR2 SVGAGI. V dropped 6 bases and J dropped 5 bases, with 10 bases sitting between them. The CDR3 extends over 12 amino acids. CDR3 sequence: CASSPPRETQYF. The CDR3 DNA reads as TGTGCCAGCAGCCCCCCTCGGGAGACCCAGTACTTC.

V gene TRBV6-6 combines with J gene TRBJ2-2; possibly TRBD2 for D (6 bases). V lost 7 bases and J 7 bases, leaving 13 bases between the germline ends. The CDR3 runs 13 residues. CDR1 MNHNY and CDR2 SVGAGI come from the germline V gene (reference sequence). The CDR3 DNA is TGTGCCAGCACTCAGCGGGTTTTCGGGGAGCTGTTTTTT. Residues: CASTQRVFGELFF.

V and J are TRBV4-3 and TRBJ1-5, with D unresolved. V was cut by 0 bases and J by 7 bases, with 10 bases left in between. The germline V gene encodes CDR1 LGHNA and CDR2 YSLEER. This CDR3 is built from 14 residues. The CDR3 region is CASSQDVRTQPQHF. The CDR3 nucleotides are TGCGCCAGCAGCCAAGATGTGAGGACCCAGCCCCAGCATTTT.

V and J are TRBV4-2 and TRBJ2-7; D ambiguous. Germline CDR1 is LGHNA and CDR2 is YNFKEQ. Trimming pared 4 bases from V and 3 bases from J, leaving 16 bases between. The CDR3 spans 15 residues. CDR3 nucleotides: TGTGCCAGCAGCCCGTCGGCAGAGAACCTCTACGAGCAGTACTTC. Translating it yields CASSPSAENLYEQYF.

V usage is TRBV6-5 and J usage is TRBJ2-7; weak D call: TRBD1 (6 bases). Trimming pared 6 bases from V and 0 bases from J, leaving 12 bases between. Germline CDR1 and CDR2: MNHEY and SVGAGI. The CDR3 contains 14 residues. The CDR3 loop reads CASRKQGYSYEQYF. CDR3 coding DNA: TGTGCCAGCAGGAAACAGGGTTACTCCTACGAGCAGTACTTC.

The chain has TRBV19 and TRBJ2-1; TRBD1 might be the D (5 bases). The germline V gene has CDR1 LNHDA and CDR2 SQIVND (reference sequence). The CDR3 length is 13 residues. Trimming took 7 bases from V and 9 from J, leaving 16 bases between them. CDR3 coding DNA: TGTGCCAGTACCCAGAACCCAGGGCTTGAGCAGTTCTTC. Amino acids: CASTQNPGLEQFF.

Written as DNA, the CDR3 is TGTGCCACCAGCAGAGGCCTCTCGGGAGGGCAAGAGACCCAGTACTTC. This gives the protein CATSRGLSGGQETQYF. This sequence joins TRBV15 and TRBJ2-5; 8 bases match TRBD2. The germline CDR1 and CDR2 sequences are LNHNV and YYDKDF (reference sequence). This CDR3 has 16 amino acids. Trimming removed 1 base from V and 2 bases from J; junction bases left unmatched: 6.

The chain couples TRBV14 to TRBJ2-7; the match to TRBD2 covers 7 bases. Germline CDR1 SGHDN, CDR2 FVKESK. The J segment lost 0 bases and the V segment lost 6 bases, leaving 8 bases of the junction unmatched. CDR3 size: 15 residues. The CDR3 DNA reads TGTGCCAGCAGGTTGACCGGGACTAACTCCTACGAGCAGTACTTC. It encodes CASRLTGTNSYEQYF.

Turning to this clone: The junction shows a germline mismatch at one end, possibly a read error. This rearrangement joins TRBV10-2 to TRBJ2-5, with D unclear. Per the germline V gene, CDR1 is WSHSY and CDR2 is SAAADI. The length of the CDR3 is 13 residues. The CDR3 region is CASTPAQQEAQYF. The CDR3 nucleotides are TGCGCCAGCACTCCAGCGCAACAAGAGGCCCAGTACTTC.

The chain joins TRBV6-5 to TRBJ2-3; the D gene is possibly TRBD2 (5 bases). The CDR3 totals 15 residues. V dropped 5 bases and J dropped 0 bases, with 12 bases sitting between them. From germline, CDR1 is MNHEY and CDR2 SVGAGI. Here the CDR3 reads CASSRTWTSTDTQYF. Written as DNA, the CDR3 is TGTGCCAGCAGTCGTACTTGGACTAGCACAGATACGCAGTATTTT.

The chain's CDR3 is CASSQDAGTYNEQFF. DNA of the CDR3: TGCGCCAGCAGCCAAGATGCAGGAACCTACAATGAGCAGTTCTTC. The J gene is TRBJ2-1, the V gene TRBV4-1; the D is unclear. Germline CDR1 is MGHRA and CDR2 is YSYEKL. V dropped 0 bases and J dropped 2 bases, with 8 bases sitting between them. The CDR3 is 15 amino acids.

This chain joins TRBV7-2 and TRBJ2-4; the match to TRBD1 covers 7 bases. The CDR3 extends over 15 amino acids. V was pared by 5 bases and J by 2 bases, with 6 bases of the junction left unmatched. Germline V gene data show CDR1 as SGHTA and CDR2 as FQGNSA. For the CDR3, the DNA is TGTGCCAGCAGCGCCGCCAGGGGGTCCAAAAACATTCAGTACTTC. It specifies CASSAARGSKNIQYF.

V and J are TRBV5-5 and TRBJ2-7; possible D gene TRBD1, 5 bases. The length of the CDR3 is 15 residues. Germline V gives CDR1 SGHKS, CDR2 YYEKEE (reference sequence). V was shortened by 0 bases and J by 3 bases, with 13 bases between the two germline ends. The CDR3 is CASSLATGELYEQYF. The CDR3 DNA is TGTGCCAGCAGCTTGGCCACAGGTGAACTCTACGAGCAGTACTTC. The whole variable domain, remainder taken from reference TRBV5-5 and TRBJ2-7, is DAGVTQSPTHLIKTRGQQVTLRCSPISGHKSVSWYQQVLGQGPQFIFQYYEKEERGRGNFPDRFSARQFPNYSSELNVNALLLGDSALYLCASSLATGELYEQYFGPGTRLTVT.

This chain joins TRBV27 and TRBJ1-1, with D tentatively TRBD1 (5 bases). This CDR3 is built from 14 residues. Deletions cut 2 bases from V and 5 bases from J, with 12 bases between. Germline V gene lookup returns CDR1 MNHEY and CDR2 SMNVEV (reference sequence). The CDR3 nucleotides read TGTGCCAGCAGTTTAGTAGGGGTACGGACTGAAGCTTTCTTT. Protein: CASSLVGVRTEAFF.

The chain uses TRBV5-5 and TRBJ1-2; 9 nucleotides align to TRBD1. Trimming at V came to 5 bases and at J to 2 bases, leaving 4 bases not matched to a gene. The CDR3 is 14 residues long. Germline-derived CDR1 and CDR2 are SGHKS and YYEKEE (reference sequence). In nucleotides, the CDR3 is TGTGCCAGCAGTTACGGGACAGGGAACTATGGCTACACCTTC. It specifies CASSYGTGNYGYTF.

The chain couples TRBV7-8 to TRBJ2-7; tentatively, D is TRBD2 (6 bases). V was pared by 0 bases and J by 2 bases, with 11 bases between. Germline V CDR1 and CDR2: SGHVS, FQNEAQ. There are 15 residues in the CDR3. The chain's CDR3 is CASSLAQGLAYEQYF. CDR3 DNA: TGTGCCAGCAGCTTAGCTCAGGGACTTGCCTACGAGCAGTACTTC.

On this clone: Germline and junction disagree at one end, which may indicate a read error. The gene calls are TRBV9 and TRBJ1-2, with D uncertain. There are 9 residues in the CDR3. The germline V gene encodes CDR1 SGDLS and CDR2 YYNGEE. In DNA, the CDR3 is TGTGCCAGCAGCGTCCCGGGTCCCTTC. This encodes CASSVPGPF.

This clone appeared a few times. The chain links TRBV19 to TRBJ2-1; TRBD1 or TRBD2 may be the D gene (6 bases each). The CDR3 runs to 15 residues. Between the trimmed V and J ends, which lost 7 bases and 8 bases, there was a span of 21 bases. CDR1 is LNHDA, CDR2 SQIVND, per germline (reference sequence). The CDR3 nucleotides read TGTGCCAGTACCCTAACGAGGGGGGCGAGCGATGAGCAGTTCTTC. Its translation: CASTLTRGASDEQFF.

This rearrangement joins TRBV28 to TRBJ1-1, with D perhaps TRBD1 (6 bases). Deletions cut 6 bases from V and 6 bases from J, with 17 bases between. Germline V gene lookup returns CDR1 MDHEN and CDR2 SYDVKM. This CDR3 is 14 amino acids long. The CDR3 here is CASRHQGSNAEAFF. The CDR3 DNA follows: TGTGCCAGCAGACACCAGGGGTCTAACGCTGAAGCTTTCTTT.

This clone was detected only a few times. The rearrangement links TRBV30 to TRBJ2-3, with 7 bases identical to TRBD2. The germline CDR1 and CDR2 sequences are GTSNPN and SVGIG (reference sequence). The trim removed 5 bases at V and 6 bases at J, leaving 11 bases unmatched. CDR3 length: 14 amino acids. The CDR3 loop reads CAWGVPGGLDTQYF. The CDR3 DNA reads as TGTGCCTGGGGGGTCCCGGGAGGCCTGGATACGCAGTATTTT. Drawing the rest from reference TRBV30 and TRBJ2-3, the complete variable domain is SQTIHQWPATLVQPVGSPLSLECTVEGTSNPNLYWYRQAAGRGLQLLFYSVGIGQISSEVPQNLSASRPQDRQFILSSKKLLLSDSGFYLCAWGVPGGLDTQYFGPGTRLTVL.

This clone was detected only a few times. The rearrangement links TRBV11-3 to TRBJ2-1; D could derive from TRBD1 or TRBD2 (5 bases each). The CDR3 is 12 amino acids. The V end was cut by 6 bases, the J end by 11 bases, with 14 bases between. Germline V CDR1 and CDR2: SGHNT, YENEEA. CDR3 DNA: TGTGCCAGCAGTCGCACGGGGCGGCAGCAGTTCTTC. It encodes CASSRTGRQQFF.

The CDR3 reads CASSLGDRGRREKLFF. Written as DNA, the CDR3 is TGTGCCAGCAGCTTGGGCGACAGGGGGCGCAGGGAAAAACTGTTTTTT. The J gene is TRBJ1-4, the V gene TRBV5-8, with 10 bases identical to TRBD1. After removal of 0 bases from V and 8 bases from J, the junction contained 7 bases not matched to a gene. CDR1 is SGHTS, CDR2 YDEGEE, per germline. The CDR3 loop spans 16 amino acids.

Only a few counts were recorded for this clone. The chain couples TRBV4-1 to TRBJ1-6; maybe TRBD1 (5 bases). The CDR3 totals 15 residues. Germline CDR1 and CDR2: MGHRA and YSYEKL. The V end lost 1 base, the J end lost 7 bases, and 11 bases lay between the germline ends. In DNA form, the CDR3 reads TGCGCCAGCAGCCAAGCAGGGTTTCACAATTCACCCCTCCACTTT. This translates into CASSQAGFHNSPLHF.

The chain employs TRBV28 and TRBJ1-4, with a weak D call TRBD1 (5 bases). This CDR3 is 16 amino acids long. Per germline, CDR1 MDHEN and CDR2 SYDVKM. V was pared by 2 bases and J by 4 bases, with 14 bases between. Here the CDR3 reads CASSLTAGGLNEKLFF. The CDR3 region has the DNA TGTGCCAGCAGTTTAACTGCGGGGGGACTTAATGAAAAACTGTTTTTT.